These 23 T cell receptor beta chains originate from one sample sequenced in a study of shared clonotypes between healthy human individuals (dated by TCRdb to about 2020). Receptors were amplified or captured by the immunoSEQ multiplex PCR assay. TCRdb re-hosts the immuneACCESS table, in-frame sequences only. Its copies lack some clones; in the studies checked, an unresolved V gene accounts for under half of them, and the cause for the rest is not known. The sample table records a few million clones; approximately 92% of these occur just once. The biggest ten clones account for 0.14% of the sample. The sample taken for sequencing was naive CD4+ T cells sorted from blood. Per the publication, the cell subset or site label means: CD45RA+ positively selected. The source of these receptors is a young man in good health.

V and J are TRBV4-1 and TRBJ2-1; perhaps D is TRBD1 or TRBD2 (5 bases each). Germline V lookup: CDR1 MGHRA, CDR2 YSYEKL. V was cut by 4 bases and J by 2 bases, with 9 bases left in between. The CDR3 is made up of 14 amino acids. The CDR3 DNA reads TGCGCCAGCAGCCTCCGGGACCCCTACAATGAGCAGTTCTTC. Its translation: CASSLRDPYNEQFF.

The V gene is TRBV6-5, the J gene TRBJ2-3; D possibly corresponds to TRBD1 (6 bases). Germline CDR1 is MNHEY and CDR2 is SVGAGI. This CDR3 has 14 amino acids. V lost 2 bases and J lost 5, with 11 bases in between. CDR3 residues: CASSYRQGLDTQYF. CDR3 in DNA: TGTGCCAGCAGTTACCGGCAGGGGCTAGATACGCAGTATTTT.

The chain recombines TRBV5-6 with TRBJ1-2; the D is unclear. The germline V gene has CDR1 SGHDT and CDR2 YYEEEE. The CDR3 has 16 residues. Trimming removed 1 base from V and 2 bases from J, with 15 bases in between. The CDR3 region is CASSLRDSGKNYGYTF. CDR3 bases: TGTGCCAGCAGCTTGAGAGATTCCGGGAAAAACTATGGCTACACCTTC.

The chain joins TRBV6-5 to TRBJ1-1; D gene unclear. This CDR3 is 14 amino acids long. V was cut by 5 bases and J by 4 bases, with 14 bases left in between. CDR1 MNHEY and CDR2 SVGAGI come from the germline V gene. The chain's CDR3 is CASSRVGLGTEAFF. The CDR3 DNA sequence: TGTGCCAGCAGTCGAGTTGGCTTAGGCACTGAAGCTTTCTTT.

Concerning this clone itself: Germline and junction disagree at one end, which may indicate a read error. For the CDR3, the DNA is TGTGCCAGCAGCCTTCAGGGAGGGCTGAAAACTGAAGCTTTCTTT. Its translation: CASSLQGGLKTEAFF. This sequence joins TRBV11-2 and TRBJ1-1, with D possibly matching TRBD1 (5 bases). CDR1 and CDR2 from the germline V gene are SGHAT and FQNNGV. The CDR3 loop spans 15 amino acids.

A word on this clone: Distinct nucleotide sequences in the sample also encode this CDR3. This sequence joins TRBV9 and TRBJ2-6; 7 positions match TRBD2. V was pared by 0 bases and J by 3 bases, with 0 bases of the junction left unmatched. The CDR3 spans 15 residues. Per the germline V gene, CDR1 is SGDLS and CDR2 is YYNGEE. The CDR3 bases are TGTGCCAGCAGCGTAGGCGGGAGTGGGGCCAACGTCCTGACTTTC. Its protein product is CASSVGGSGANVLTF. Full variable domain (missing parts from reference TRBV9 and TRBJ2-6): DSGVTQTPKHLITATGQRVTLRCSPRSGDLSVYWYQQSLDQGLQFLIQYYNGEERAKGNILERFSAQQFPDLHSELNLSSLELGDSALYFCASSVGGSGANVLTFGAGSRLTVL.

The chain has TRBV6-1 and TRBJ2-7; 8 bases align to TRBD1. V lost 11 bases to trimming and J lost 0 bases; unmatched junction nucleotides: 6. CDR1 is MNHNS and CDR2 is SASEGT in the germline V gene. The CDR3 sequence is 13 residues long. The chain's CDR3 is CASEDRVSYEQYF. Written as DNA, the CDR3 is TGTGCCTCCGAGGACAGGGTCTCCTACGAGCAGTACTTC.

The rearrangement links TRBV5-1 to TRBJ1-5, with TRBD1 as a possible D gene (5 bases). The length of the CDR3 is 15 residues. Germline V gene lookup returns CDR1 SGHRS and CDR2 YFSETQ. With 2 bases removed from V and 0 bases from J, the gap between germline ends came to 9 bases. CDR3 sequence: CASSFEGRSNQPQHF. The CDR3 DNA reads TGCGCCAGCAGCTTCGAGGGGCGTAGCAATCAGCCCCAGCATTTT.

Points on this clone: The same CDR3 is also encoded by other DNA sequences in this sample. The chain links TRBV6-1 to TRBJ2-5, with unresolved D. Trimming left V 3 bases short and J 5 bases short, with 4 bases between. CDR3 size: 11 residues. The germline V gene encodes CDR1 MNHNS and CDR2 SASEGT. The CDR3 nucleotides are TGTGCCAGCAGTGAGTGGGAGACCCAGTACTTC. It codes for CASSEWETQYF.

The chain links TRBV9 to TRBJ1-6, with D hard to call. This CDR3 spans 14 amino acids. Per germline, CDR1 SGDLS and CDR2 YYNGEE. Trimming shortened V by 0 bases and J by 6 bases, and 7 bases separated the two germline ends. CDR3 sequence: CASSVVPVNSPLHF. The CDR3 DNA is TGTGCCAGCAGCGTAGTGCCAGTTAATTCACCCCTCCACTTT. Full variable domain (missing parts from reference TRBV9 and TRBJ1-6): DSGVTQTPKHLITATGQRVTLRCSPRSGDLSVYWYQQSLDQGLQFLIQYYNGEERAKGNILERFSAQQFPDLHSELNLSSLELGDSALYFCASSVVPVNSPLHFGNGTRLTVT.

The chain couples TRBV5-1 to TRBJ2-7; D may be TRBD1 or TRBD2 (5 bases each). This CDR3 region has 14 residues. Germline V gene lookup returns CDR1 SGHRS and CDR2 YFSETQ. Trimming cost V 6 bases and J 5 bases, with 18 bases left between them. The CDR3 reads CASKGPGIEHEQYF. The CDR3 DNA follows: TGCGCCAGCAAGGGACCGGGCATAGAGCACGAGCAGTACTTC.

This rearrangement joins TRBV27 to TRBJ1-2; the match to TRBD1 covers 7 bases. This CDR3 spans 15 amino acids. Germline V gene sequence: CDR1 MNHEY, CDR2 SMNVEV (reference sequence). V trimming: 6 bases; J trimming: 4 bases; junction bases outside the gene matches: 11. The CDR3 is CASRYLADRSYGYTF. CDR3 nucleotides: TGTGCCAGCAGATATCTCGCGGACAGGAGCTATGGCTACACCTTC.

The chain links TRBV5-5 to TRBJ2-2; D is uncertain. The V end was cut by 6 bases, the J end by 7 bases, with 10 bases between. The CDR3 spans 12 residues. Germline CDR1 and CDR2: SGHKS and YYEKEE (reference sequence). CDR3 sequence (DNA): TGTGCCAGCACCCGGGTAGGCGGGGAGCTGTTTTTT. This sequence encodes CASTRVGGELFF. The whole variable domain, remainder taken from reference TRBV5-5 and TRBJ2-2, is DAGVTQSPTHLIKTRGQQVTLRCSPISGHKSVSWYQQVLGQGPQFIFQYYEKEERGRGNFPDRFSARQFPNYSSELNVNALLLGDSALYLCASTRVGGELFFGEGSRLTVL.

This clone was seen only once. The V call is TRBV7-9, the J call TRBJ2-7; maybe TRBD1 (6 bases). Trimming stripped 2 bases from V and 4 bases from J, with 9 bases between. The CDR3 is 13 residues long. Germline assignment: CDR1 SEHNR and CDR2 FQNEAQ (reference sequence). This CDR3 is CASSLPGEYEQYF. DNA for the CDR3: TGTGCCAGCAGCTTACCAGGGGAGTACGAGCAGTACTTC.

This clone was observed a few times. The rearrangement uses TRBV7-9 and TRBJ1-3, with 8 bases fitting TRBD1. The germline V gene encodes CDR1 SEHNR and CDR2 FQNEAQ (reference sequence). V shed 4 bases, J shed 5 bases, and the junction held 13 bases outside the gene matches. The CDR3 contains 17 residues. The CDR3 spells CASSSIGQGTIRNTIYF. DNA for the CDR3: TGTGCCAGCAGCTCGATAGGACAGGGAACTATCAGAAACACCATATATTTT. Drawing the rest from reference TRBV7-9 and TRBJ1-3, the complete variable domain is DTGVSQNPRHKITKRGQNVTFRCDPISEHNRLYWYRQTLGQGPEFLTYFQNEAQLEKSRLLSDRFSAERPKGSFSTLEIQRTEQGDSAMYLCASSSIGQGTIRNTIYFGEGSWLTVV.

This clone showed up just once. This chain connects TRBV4-1 to TRBJ2-3; 7 nucleotides align to TRBD1. CDR1 and CDR2 (germline): MGHRA, YSYEKL. CDR3 length: 16 amino acids. Trimming cost V 2 bases and J 5 bases; bases outside gene matches: 10. CDR3 sequence (DNA): TGCGCCAGCAGCCAACCGACAGGGACCATAGGAGATACGCAGTATTTT. Translating gives CASSQPTGTIGDTQYF.

The chain carries TRBV2 and TRBJ2-1; the D is unclear. V was trimmed by 3 bases and J by 5 bases, leaving 8 bases between them. Germline V gene lookup returns CDR1 SNHLY and CDR2 FYNNEI. The CDR3 spans 13 residues. In DNA form, the CDR3 reads TGTGCCAGCAGTGATCTTATGGACAATGAGCAGTTCTTC. As protein: CASSDLMDNEQFF.

The rearrangement joins TRBV14 to TRBJ1-4; perhaps TRBD1 as D (6 bases). V was shortened by 4 bases and J by 8 bases, with 17 bases between the two germline ends. The CDR3 runs to 15 residues. CDR1 SGHDN and CDR2 FVKESK come from the germline V gene. The CDR3 region has the DNA TGTGCCAGCAGCCCAAGATCGGGGGGCGGCGAAAAACTGTTTTTT. This encodes CASSPRSGGGEKLFF.

V gene TRBV10-3 combines with J gene TRBJ1-5; D call uncertain. Germline assignment: CDR1 ENHRY and CDR2 SYGVKD. V was clipped by 4 bases and J by 1 base, with 8 bases between them. This CDR3 has 14 amino acids. The CDR3 DNA is TGTGCCATCAGTGGGTGGGAGAGCAATCAGCCCCAGCATTTT. Protein: CAISGWESNQPQHF.

J is TRBJ1-5 and V is TRBV7-2, with D uncertain. This CDR3 has 14 residues. Trimming took 2 bases from V and 5 from J, leaving 10 bases between them. Germline assignment: CDR1 SGHTA and CDR2 FQGNSA. In DNA, the CDR3 is TGTGCCAGCAGCTTACTGGGGTTCGATCAGCCCCAGCATTTT. It yields the protein CASSLLGFDQPQHF.

The chain combines TRBV7-3 with TRBJ1-1, with no clear D. The CDR3 covers 14 residues. V lost 4 bases and J lost 0, with 9 bases in between. Germline V gives CDR1 SGHTA, CDR2 FQGTGA. CDR3 protein: CASSWRTLNTEAFF. Here the CDR3 DNA reads TGTGCCAGCAGCTGGAGGACCTTGAACACTGAAGCTTTCTTT.

The chain employs TRBV5-1 and TRBJ1-1; D possibly corresponds to TRBD1 (6 bases). Germline V gene lookup returns CDR1 SGHRS and CDR2 YFSETQ. Trimming took 5 bases from V and 8 from J, leaving 19 bases between them. There are 14 residues in the CDR3. DNA for the CDR3: TGCGCCAGCAGTTTTGGAGGGACACCACCAGAAGCTTTCTTT. This gives the protein CASSFGGTPPEAFF.

V gene TRBV18 combines with J gene TRBJ2-5; weak D call: TRBD2 (6 bases). V dropped 2 bases and J dropped 0 bases, with 16 bases sitting between them. This CDR3 contains 17 residues. CDR1 is KGHSH, CDR2 LQKENI, per germline. The CDR3 DNA is TGTGCCAGCTCACCAACGACTAGAGAACTATACCAAGAGACCCAGTACTTC. Its protein is CASSPTTRELYQETQYF.